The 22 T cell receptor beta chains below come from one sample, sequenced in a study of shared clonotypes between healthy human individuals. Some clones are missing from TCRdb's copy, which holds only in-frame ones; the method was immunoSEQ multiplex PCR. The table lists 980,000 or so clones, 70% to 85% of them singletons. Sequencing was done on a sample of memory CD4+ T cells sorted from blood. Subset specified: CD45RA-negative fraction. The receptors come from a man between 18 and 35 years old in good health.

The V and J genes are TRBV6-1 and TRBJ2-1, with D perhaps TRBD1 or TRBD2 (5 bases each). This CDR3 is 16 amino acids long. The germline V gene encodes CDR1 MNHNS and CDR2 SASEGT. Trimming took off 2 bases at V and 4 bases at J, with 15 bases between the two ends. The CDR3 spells CASSETPRGEYNEQFF. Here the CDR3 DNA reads TGTGCCAGCAGTGAAACCCCCCGAGGGGAGTACAATGAGCAGTTCTTC.

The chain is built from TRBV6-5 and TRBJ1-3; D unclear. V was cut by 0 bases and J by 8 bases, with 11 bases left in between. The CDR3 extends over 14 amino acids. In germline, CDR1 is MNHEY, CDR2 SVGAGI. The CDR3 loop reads CASSYSLWVDTIYF. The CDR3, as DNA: TGTGCCAGCAGTTACTCGCTCTGGGTAGACACCATATATTTT.

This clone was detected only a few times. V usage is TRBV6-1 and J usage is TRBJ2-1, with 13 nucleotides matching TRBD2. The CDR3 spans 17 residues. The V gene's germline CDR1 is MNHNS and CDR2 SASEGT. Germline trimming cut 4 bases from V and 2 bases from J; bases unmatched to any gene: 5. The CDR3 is CASSVRTSGGPYNEQFF. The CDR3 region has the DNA TGTGCCAGCAGTGTCCGGACTAGCGGGGGCCCCTACAATGAGCAGTTCTTC.

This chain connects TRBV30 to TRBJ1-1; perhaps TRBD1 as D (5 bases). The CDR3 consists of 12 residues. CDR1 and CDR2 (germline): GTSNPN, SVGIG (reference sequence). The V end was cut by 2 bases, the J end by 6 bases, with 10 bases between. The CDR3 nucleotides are TGTGCCTGGAGTCAACGGGGGTCTGAAGCTTTCTTT. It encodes CAWSQRGSEAFF.

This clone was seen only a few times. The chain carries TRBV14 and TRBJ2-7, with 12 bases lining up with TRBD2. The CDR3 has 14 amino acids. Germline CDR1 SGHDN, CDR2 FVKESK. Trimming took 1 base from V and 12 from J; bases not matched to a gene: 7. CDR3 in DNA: TGTGCCAGCAGCCAAGGGCTAGCGGGAGGGCGGCGGTACTTC. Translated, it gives CASSQGLAGGRRYF.

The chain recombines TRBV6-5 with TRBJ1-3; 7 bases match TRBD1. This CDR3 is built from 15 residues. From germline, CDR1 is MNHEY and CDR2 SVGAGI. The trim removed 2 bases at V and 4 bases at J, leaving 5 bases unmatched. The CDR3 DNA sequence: TGTGCCAGCAGTTACGCGACAGGGAAAGGAAACACCATATATTTT. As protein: CASSYATGKGNTIYF.

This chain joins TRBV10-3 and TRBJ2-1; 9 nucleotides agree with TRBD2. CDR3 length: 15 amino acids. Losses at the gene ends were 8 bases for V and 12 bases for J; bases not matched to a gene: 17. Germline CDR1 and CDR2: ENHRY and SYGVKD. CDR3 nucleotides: TGTGCCATCTCTCGCCCCGAGGTTAGCGGGAGTGCGCAGTTCTTC. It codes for CAISRPEVSGSAQFF.

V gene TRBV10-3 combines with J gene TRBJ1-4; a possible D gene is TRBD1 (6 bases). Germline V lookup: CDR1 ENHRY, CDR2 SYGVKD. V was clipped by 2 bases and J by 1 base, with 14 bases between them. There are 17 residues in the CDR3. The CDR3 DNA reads TGTGCCATCAGTGAGGGGAGATTGGACAGAACTAATGAAAAACTGTTTTTT. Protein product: CAISEGRLDRTNEKLFF.

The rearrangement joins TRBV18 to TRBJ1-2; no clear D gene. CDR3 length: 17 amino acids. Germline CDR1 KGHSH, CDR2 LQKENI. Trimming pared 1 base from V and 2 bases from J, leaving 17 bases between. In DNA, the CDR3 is TGTGCCAGCTCACCACAGCCCACACTAACGGGGAACTATGGCTACACCTTC. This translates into CASSPQPTLTGNYGYTF.

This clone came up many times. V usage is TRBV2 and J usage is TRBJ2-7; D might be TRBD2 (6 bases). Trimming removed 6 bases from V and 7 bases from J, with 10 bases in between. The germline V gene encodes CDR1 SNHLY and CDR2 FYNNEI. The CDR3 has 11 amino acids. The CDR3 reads CASRTEGEQYF. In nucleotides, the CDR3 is TGTGCCAGCAGGACGGAGGGGGAGCAGTACTTC.

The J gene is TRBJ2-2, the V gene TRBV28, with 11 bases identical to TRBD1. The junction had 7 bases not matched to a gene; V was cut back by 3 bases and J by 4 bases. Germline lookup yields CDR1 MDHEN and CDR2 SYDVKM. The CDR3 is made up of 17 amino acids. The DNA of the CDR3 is TGTGCCAGCAGTTTGGCCCCCGGGACAGGGGGCACCGGGGAGCTGTTTTTT. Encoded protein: CASSLAPGTGGTGELFF.

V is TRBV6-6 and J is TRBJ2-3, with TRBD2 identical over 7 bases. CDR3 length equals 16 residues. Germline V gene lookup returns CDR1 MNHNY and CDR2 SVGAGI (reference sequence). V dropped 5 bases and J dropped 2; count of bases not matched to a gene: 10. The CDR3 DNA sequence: TGTGCCAGCAGTCTTTATCCTAGCGGAGACACAGATACGCAGTATTTT. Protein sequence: CASSLYPSGDTDTQYF.

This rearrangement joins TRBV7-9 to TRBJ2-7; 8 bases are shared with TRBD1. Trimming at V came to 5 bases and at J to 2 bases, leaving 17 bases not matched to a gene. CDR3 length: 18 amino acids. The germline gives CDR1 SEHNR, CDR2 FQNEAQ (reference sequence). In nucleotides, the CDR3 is TGTGCCAGCAGCGGGTGGGGGACAGGTGACGCGCAGGCCTACGAGCAGTACTTC. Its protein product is CASSGWGTGDAQAYEQYF. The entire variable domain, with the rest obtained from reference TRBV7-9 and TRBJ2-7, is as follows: DTGVSQNPRHKITKRGQNVTFRCDPISEHNRLYWYRQTLGQGPEFLTYFQNEAQLEKSRLLSDRFSAERPKGSFSTLEIQRTEQGDSAMYLCASSGWGTGDAQAYEQYFGPGTRLTVT.

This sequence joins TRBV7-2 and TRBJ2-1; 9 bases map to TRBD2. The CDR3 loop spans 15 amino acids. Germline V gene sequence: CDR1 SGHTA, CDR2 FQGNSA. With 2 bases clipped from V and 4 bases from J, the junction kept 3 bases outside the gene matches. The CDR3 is CASSLRSGGYNEQFF. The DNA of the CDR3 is TGTGCCAGCAGCTTAAGGAGCGGGGGGTACAATGAGCAGTTCTTC.

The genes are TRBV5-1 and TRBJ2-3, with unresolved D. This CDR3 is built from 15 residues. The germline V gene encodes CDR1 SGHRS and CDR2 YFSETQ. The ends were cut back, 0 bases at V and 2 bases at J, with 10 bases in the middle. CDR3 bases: TGCGCCAGCAGCTTGGCCTACGGATACACAGATACGCAGTATTTT. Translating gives CASSLAYGYTDTQYF.

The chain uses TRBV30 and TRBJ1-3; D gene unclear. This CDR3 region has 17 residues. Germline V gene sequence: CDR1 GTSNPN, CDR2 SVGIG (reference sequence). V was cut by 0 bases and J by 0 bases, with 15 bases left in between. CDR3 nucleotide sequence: TGTGCCTGGAGTGTAAACGATATCCGACACTCTGGAAACACCATATATTTT. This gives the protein CAWSVNDIRHSGNTIYF.

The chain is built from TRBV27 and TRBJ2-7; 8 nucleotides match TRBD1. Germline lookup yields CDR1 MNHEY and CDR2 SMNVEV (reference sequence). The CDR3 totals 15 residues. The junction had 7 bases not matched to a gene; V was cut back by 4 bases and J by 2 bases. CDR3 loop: CASSSRTGRTYEQYF. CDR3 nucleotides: TGTGCCAGCAGTTCCAGGACAGGGCGGACCTACGAGCAGTACTTC.

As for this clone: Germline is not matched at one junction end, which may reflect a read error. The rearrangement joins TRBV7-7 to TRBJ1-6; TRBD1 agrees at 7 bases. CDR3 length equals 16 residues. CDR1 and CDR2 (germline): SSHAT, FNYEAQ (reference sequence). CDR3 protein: CASSQGGRLSNSPLHF. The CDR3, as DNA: TGTGCTAGCAGCCAGGGGGGGCGGCTTTCTAATTCACCCCTCCACTTT.

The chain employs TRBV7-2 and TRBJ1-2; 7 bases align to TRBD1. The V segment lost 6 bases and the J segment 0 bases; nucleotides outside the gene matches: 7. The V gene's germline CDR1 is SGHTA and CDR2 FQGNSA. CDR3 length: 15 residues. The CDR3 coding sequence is TGTGCCAGCAGACAGGACAGGACCTCTAACTATGGCTACACCTTC. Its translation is CASRQDRTSNYGYTF.

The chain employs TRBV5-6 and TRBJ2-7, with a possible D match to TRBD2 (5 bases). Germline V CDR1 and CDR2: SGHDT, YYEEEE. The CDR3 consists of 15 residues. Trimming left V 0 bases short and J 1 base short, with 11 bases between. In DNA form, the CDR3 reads TGTGCCAGCAGCTTGGGGCCTAGCCAGTCCTACGAGCAGTACTTC. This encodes CASSLGPSQSYEQYF. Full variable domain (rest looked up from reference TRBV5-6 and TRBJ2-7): DAGVTQSPTHLIKTRGQQVTLRCSPKSGHDTVSWYQQALGQGPQFIFQYYEEEERQRGNFPDRFSGHQFPNYSSELNVNALLLGDSALYLCASSLGPSQSYEQYFGPGTRLTVT.

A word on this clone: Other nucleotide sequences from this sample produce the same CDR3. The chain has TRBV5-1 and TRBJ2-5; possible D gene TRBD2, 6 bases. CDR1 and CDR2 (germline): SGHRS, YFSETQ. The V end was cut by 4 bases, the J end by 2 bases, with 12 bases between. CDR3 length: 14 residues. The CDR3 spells CASSPVGGQETQYF. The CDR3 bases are TGCGCCAGCAGCCCGGTTGGGGGGCAAGAGACCCAGTACTTC.

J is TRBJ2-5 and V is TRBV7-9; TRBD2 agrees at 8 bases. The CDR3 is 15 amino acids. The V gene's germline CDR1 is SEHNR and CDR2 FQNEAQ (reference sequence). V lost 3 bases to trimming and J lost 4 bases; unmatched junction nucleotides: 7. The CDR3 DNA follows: TGTGCCAGCAGCTTCATAGCGGGAAGTGCAGAGACCCAGTACTTC. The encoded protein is CASSFIAGSAETQYF.